Sequencing of this T cell receptor beta chain was carried out in a study of T cells after posttransplantation cyclophosphamide. The data were produced by immunoSEQ multiplex PCR, yet TCRdb's version contains in-frame clones alone and is incomplete. The sample holds about 33,000 clones, and no clone turns up only once. This clone was recorded many times. Source material: PBMCs. This receptor was taken from a girl aged 10 to 17 in good health, CMV-negative, and a related stem cell transplant donor.

As DNA, the CDR3 is TGTGCCAGTAGTCGTCGGACAGGGGGCTTTGACTATGGCTACACCTTC. Encoded protein: CASSRRTGGFDYGYTF. The chain carries TRBV19 and TRBJ1-2, with TRBD1 matching over 11 bases. The length of the CDR3 is 16 residues. The germline CDR1 and CDR2 sequences are LNHDA and SQIVND (reference sequence). V was pared by 5 bases and J by 3 bases, with 8 bases of the junction left unmatched.